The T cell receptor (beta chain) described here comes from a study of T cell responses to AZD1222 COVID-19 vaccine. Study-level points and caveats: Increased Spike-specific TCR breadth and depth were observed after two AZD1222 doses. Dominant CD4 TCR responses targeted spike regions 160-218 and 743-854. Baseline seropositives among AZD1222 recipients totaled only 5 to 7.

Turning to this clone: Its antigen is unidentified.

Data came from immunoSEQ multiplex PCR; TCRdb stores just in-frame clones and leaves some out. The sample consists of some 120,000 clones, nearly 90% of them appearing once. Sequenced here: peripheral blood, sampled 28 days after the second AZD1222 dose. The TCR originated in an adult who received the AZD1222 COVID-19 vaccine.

CDR3 nucleotides: TGTGCCAGCAGGCCGGGACAGCGAGGGCGGAGGACTGAAGCTTTCTTT. This codes for CASRPGQRGRRTEAFF. V is TRBV7-2 and J is TRBJ1-1; TRBD1 aligns across 7 bases. CDR1 is SGHTA, CDR2 FQGNSA, per germline. The CDR3 runs 16 residues. Germline trimming cut 6 bases from V and 5 bases from J; bases unmatched to any gene: 15.